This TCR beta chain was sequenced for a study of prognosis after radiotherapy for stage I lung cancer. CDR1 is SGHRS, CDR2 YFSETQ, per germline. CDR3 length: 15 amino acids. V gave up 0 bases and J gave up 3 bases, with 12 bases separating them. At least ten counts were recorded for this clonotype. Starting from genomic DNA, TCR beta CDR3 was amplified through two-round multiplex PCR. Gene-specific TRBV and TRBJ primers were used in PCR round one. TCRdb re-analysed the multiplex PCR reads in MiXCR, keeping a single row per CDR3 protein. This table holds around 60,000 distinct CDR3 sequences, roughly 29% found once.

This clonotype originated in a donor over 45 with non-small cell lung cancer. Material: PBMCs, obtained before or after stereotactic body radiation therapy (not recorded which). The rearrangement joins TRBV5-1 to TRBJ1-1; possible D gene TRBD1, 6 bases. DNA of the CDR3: TGCGCCAGCAGCTTGGCAGGGGAAGTTCACACTGAAGCTTTCTTT. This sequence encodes CASSLAGEVHTEAFF.